The 23 T cell receptor beta chains below come from one sample, sequenced in a study of shared T cell receptors in the human thymus. The method was immunoSEQ multiplex PCR; TCRdb's version includes in-frame clones alone and lacks a portion of them. Counted here are 700,000 to 750,000 clones, 80% to 90% occurring once; the ten biggest clones make up 0.0095% to 0.013%. The sample was also linked to a second study, of human thymus T cells.

The sample consisted of thymocytes. The receptors stem from a girl under three years old with a congenital heart defect.

This sequence joins TRBV28 and TRBJ2-4; possibly TRBD2 for D (5 bases). V lost 6 bases and J lost 0, with 12 bases in between. CDR3 length: 15 residues. Germline values: CDR1 MDHEN, CDR2 SYDVKM. The DNA of the CDR3 is TGTGCCAGCAGCCGCCCCGGGGTAGCCAAAAACATTCAGTACTTC. It specifies CASSRPGVAKNIQYF. Based on the CDR3 plus reference TRBV28 and TRBJ2-4, the full variable domain is DVKVTQSSRYLVKRTGEKVFLECVQDMDHENMFWYRQDPGLGLRLIYFSYDVKMKEKGDIPEGYSVSREKKERFSLILESASTNQTSMYLCASSRPGVAKNIQYFGAGTRLSVL.

CDR3 sequence (DNA): TGTGCCACCAGCAGAGCAGACAGGGGTTGTTCCTACGAGCAGTACTTC. This encodes CATSRADRGCSYEQYF. The J gene is TRBJ2-7, the V gene TRBV15; TRBD1 agrees at 8 bases. In germline, CDR1 is LNHNV, CDR2 YYDKDF (reference sequence). V was pared by 1 base and J by 1 base, with 6 bases of the junction left unmatched. The CDR3 loop spans 16 amino acids.

The rearrangement links TRBV10-1 to TRBJ1-1, with D maybe TRBD1 (5 bases). The CDR3 runs to 13 residues. Per the germline V gene, CDR1 is WNHNN and CDR2 is SYGVQD (reference sequence). Deletions cut 7 bases from V and 12 bases from J, with 21 bases between. CDR3: CASTGGKGRATFF. In nucleotides, the CDR3 is TGCGCCAGCACGGGGGGAAAGGGGCGCGCGACTTTCTTT.

The rearrangement joins TRBV7-9 to TRBJ2-7; 7 bases are a match to TRBD1. The CDR3 is 13 amino acids. V gave up 5 bases and J gave up 2 bases; unmatched junction bases: 3. Germline V gives CDR1 SEHNR, CDR2 FQNEAQ (reference sequence). CDR3 in DNA: TGTGCCAGCAGCCACGGGACAGCCTACGAGCAGTACTTC. Protein product: CASSHGTAYEQYF.

V is TRBV10-3 and J is TRBJ1-3; D is possibly TRBD1 (5 bases). CDR3 length: 15 amino acids. The V end was cut by 6 bases, the J end by 4 bases, with 16 bases between. Germline assignment: CDR1 ENHRY and CDR2 SYGVKD. DNA for the CDR3: TGTGCCATCAGGGAGGGAAGAAACAGGGGAAACACCATATATTTT. As protein: CAIREGRNRGNTIYF.

The rearrangement uses TRBV5-4 and TRBJ1-2, with D perhaps TRBD1 (6 bases). The germline V gene encodes CDR1 SGHNT and CDR2 YYREEE (reference sequence). With 1 base removed from V and 5 bases from J, the gap between germline ends came to 6 bases. This CDR3 has 12 amino acids. The CDR3 sequence is CASSLTGYGYTF. CDR3 coding DNA: TGTGCCAGCAGCTTGACAGGGTATGGCTACACCTTC. Full variable domain (rest looked up from reference TRBV5-4 and TRBJ1-2): ETGVTQSPTHLIKTRGQQVTLRCSSQSGHNTVSWYQQALGQGPQFIFQYYREEENGRGNFPPRFSGLQFPNYSSELNVNALELDDSALYLCASSLTGYGYTFGSGTRLTVV.

This sequence joins TRBV4-1 and TRBJ2-3; 9 bases map to TRBD2. CDR1 MGHRA and CDR2 YSYEKL come from the germline V gene. This CDR3 is 19 amino acids long. V lost 0 bases and J lost 2; bases outside the gene matches: 12. The CDR3 DNA follows: TGCGCCAGCAGCCAAGATTGGTGGAGCGGGGGGCCATACACAGATACGCAGTATTTT. Its protein is CASSQDWWSGGPYTDTQYF.

The V gene is TRBV11-2, the J gene TRBJ1-1; 9 nucleotides line up with TRBD1. The V segment lost 5 bases and the J segment 4 bases; nucleotides outside the gene matches: 5. CDR1 and CDR2 (germline): SGHAT, FQNNGV. This CDR3 spans 14 amino acids. The CDR3 sequence: CASSPRDRATEAFF. The CDR3, as DNA: TGTGCCAGCAGCCCCCGGGACAGGGCCACTGAAGCTTTCTTT.

V gene TRBV27 combines with J gene TRBJ2-2, with D possibly being TRBD1 (5 bases). The germline gives CDR1 MNHEY, CDR2 SMNVEV (reference sequence). The CDR3 is made up of 12 amino acids. The V end lost 10 bases, the J end lost 3 bases, and 9 bases lay between the germline ends. The DNA of the CDR3 is TGTGCCACAGGGCGACACACCGGGGAGCTGTTTTTT. Translated: CATGRHTGELFF.

The rearrangement joins TRBV20-1 to TRBJ2-7, with a tentative D call TRBD1 (5 bases). The CDR3 is 11 amino acids. Germline V gene sequence: CDR1 DFQATT, CDR2 SNEGSKA (reference sequence). V was pared by 6 bases and J by 5 bases, with 11 bases between. CDR3 amino acids: CSAAGRNEQYF. The CDR3 DNA reads as TGCAGTGCGGCAGGGCGGAACGAGCAGTACTTC.

The chain couples TRBV20-1 to TRBJ2-1; no reliable D call. CDR1 is DFQATT, CDR2 SNEGSKA, per germline (reference sequence). V shed 2 bases and J shed 7 bases, with 3 bases lying between them. CDR3 length: 10 residues. The CDR3 DNA reads TGCAGTGCTAGACAGAATGAGCAGTTCTTC. The encoded protein is CSARQNEQFF.

This clone has only one observation. This sequence joins TRBV5-4 and TRBJ1-1; tentative D call: TRBD1 (6 bases). The CDR3 contains 13 residues. From germline, CDR1 is SGHNT and CDR2 YYREEE (reference sequence). Trimming shortened V by 4 bases and J by 0 bases, and 7 bases separated the two germline ends. The CDR3 reads CASSRTVNTEAFF. Written as DNA, the CDR3 is TGTGCCAGCAGCCGGACAGTGAACACTGAAGCTTTCTTT.

This clone was seen a single time. The rearrangement uses TRBV7-6 and TRBJ1-1; 7 positions agree with TRBD1. The ends lost 2 bases at V and 13 bases at J; junction bases unmatched: 13. Germline CDR1 SGHVS, CDR2 FNYEAQ. This CDR3 has 14 amino acids. CDR3: CASSLLPDRVLGFF. CDR3 DNA sequence: TGTGCCAGCAGCTTACTCCCCGACAGGGTGTTGGGTTTCTTT.

This clone was observed a handful of times. Other DNA sequences from this sample encode an identical CDR3 as well. CDR3 in amino acids: CASSQDRNTEAFF. The CDR3 DNA is TGCGCCAGCAGCCAAGACAGGAACACTGAAGCTTTCTTT. The chain combines TRBV4-3 with TRBJ1-1; no definite D call. The CDR3 runs to 13 residues. Trimming took off 0 bases at V and 1 base at J, with 3 bases between the two ends. From germline, CDR1 is LGHNA and CDR2 YSLEER.

The chain is built from TRBV5-4 and TRBJ2-3; possible D gene TRBD1, 5 bases. The CDR3 totals 16 residues. Trimming shortened V by 6 bases and J by 0 bases, and 17 bases separated the two germline ends. The germline V gene has CDR1 SGHNT and CDR2 YYREEE (reference sequence). Written as DNA, the CDR3 is TGTGCCAGCACCTCCGAACAGGCCCGTAGCACAGATACGCAGTATTTT. Its translation is CASTSEQARSTDTQYF.

V usage is TRBV9 and J usage is TRBJ2-7; D not certain. CDR1 is SGDLS, CDR2 YYNGEE, per germline. Trimming left V 0 bases short and J 5 bases short, with 18 bases between. This CDR3 region has 16 residues. The CDR3 is CASSVAETPKTDEQYF. DNA of the CDR3: TGTGCCAGCAGCGTAGCGGAGACCCCGAAGACGGACGAGCAGTACTTC.

Comments on this clone: At the DNA level, this CDR3 is encoded by other sequences in the same sample as well. This sequence joins TRBV28 and TRBJ1-6; 9 nucleotides match TRBD1. This CDR3 has 19 amino acids. CDR1 is MDHEN, CDR2 SYDVKM, per germline. With V trimmed by 3 bases and J by 0 bases, 9 bases remained unmatched. This chain's CDR3 is CASSLKWGTGSSYNSPLHF. The CDR3 DNA follows: TGTGCCAGCAGTTTGAAGTGGGGGACAGGGAGCTCCTATAATTCACCCCTCCACTTT.

This rearrangement joins TRBV5-6 to TRBJ1-5; 9 bases line up with TRBD1. Germline values: CDR1 SGHDT, CDR2 YYEEEE. CDR3 length: 17 residues. Unmatched junction bases numbered 10, after V lost 4 bases and J lost 2 bases. CDR3 amino acids: CASSLSTGGVGNQPQHF. The CDR3 DNA reads TGTGCCAGCAGCCTTTCGACAGGGGGGGTAGGCAATCAGCCCCAGCATTTT.

The V and J genes are TRBV5-6 and TRBJ2-7; D is possibly TRBD1 (6 bases). The CDR3 contains 13 residues. V was cut by 2 bases and J by 7 bases, with 13 bases left in between. The germline CDR1 and CDR2 sequences are SGHDT and YYEEEE. The CDR3 is CASSLGTPWEQYF. The CDR3 DNA sequence: TGTGCCAGCAGCTTAGGGACACCTTGGGAGCAGTACTTC. The full variable domain, completed using reference TRBV5-6 and TRBJ2-7, is DAGVTQSPTHLIKTRGQQVTLRCSPKSGHDTVSWYQQALGQGPQFIFQYYEEEERQRGNFPDRFSGHQFPNYSSELNVNALLLGDSALYLCASSLGTPWEQYFGPGTRLTVT.

The chain is built from TRBV6-4 and TRBJ1-2; D not resolved. The germline gives CDR1 MRHNA, CDR2 SNTAGT. V gave up 6 bases and J gave up 8 bases, with 7 bases separating them. The CDR3 contains 10 residues. The CDR3 here is CASRRKGYTF. DNA of the CDR3: TGTGCCAGCAGGCGGAAAGGCTACACCTTC.

The genes are TRBV18 and TRBJ2-7, with D possibly matching TRBD2 (5 bases). Germline CDR1 is KGHSH and CDR2 is LQKENI. The CDR3 loop spans 14 amino acids. V gave up 3 bases and J gave up 2 bases, with 11 bases separating them. The CDR3: CASSPRGRTYEQYF. In nucleotides, the CDR3 is TGTGCCAGCTCACCCCGGGGAAGGACCTACGAGCAGTACTTC.

The chain carries TRBV7-2 and TRBJ1-1; possibly TRBD1 for D (5 bases). Trimming left V 6 bases short and J 5 bases short, with 22 bases between. Germline values: CDR1 SGHTA, CDR2 FQGNSA. CDR3 length: 16 residues. In DNA form, the CDR3 reads TGTGCCAGCAGAGAAAGGCCCCAGGGTTGTCCAACTGAAGCTTTCTTT. It specifies CASRERPQGCPTEAFF.

The chain has TRBV28 and TRBJ1-1; 11 bases fit TRBD1. Germline CDR1 and CDR2: MDHEN and SYDVKM. The CDR3 runs 18 residues. The V gene end was trimmed by 1 base and the J gene end by 3 bases; junction bases not matched to a gene: 10. For the CDR3, the DNA is TGTGCCAGCAGTTTATATTTGCCACAGGGACAGGGGGACACTGAAGCTTTCTTT. As protein: CASSLYLPQGQGDTEAFF. Drawing the rest from reference TRBV28 and TRBJ1-1, the complete variable domain is DVKVTQSSRYLVKRTGEKVFLECVQDMDHENMFWYRQDPGLGLRLIYFSYDVKMKEKGDIPEGYSVSREKKERFSLILESASTNQTSMYLCASSLYLPQGQGDTEAFFGQGTRLTVV.